The 30 T cell receptor beta chains below were found in one sample sequenced in a study of CD8+CD57+ T cells in acquired aplastic anemia. Individuals selected for sequencing had exhibited CD8+CD57+ cell expansion on flow cytometry. Genomic DNA templated the TCR beta VDJ and CDR3 profiling. Each CDR3 protein gets one entry after TCRdb re-called the reads with MiXCR. The sample has approximately 250,000 distinct CDR3 sequences, roughly 82% seen once. Sample: sorted CD4+, CD8+, or CD8+CD57+ T cells (not recorded which) from PBMCs. The receptors stem from a human donor with aplastic anemia.

The chain recombines TRBV7-2 with TRBJ2-5, with 11 bases lining up with TRBD1. The germline V gene encodes CDR1 SGHTA and CDR2 FQGNSA. This CDR3 contains 16 residues. V gave up 4 bases and J gave up 4 bases; unmatched junction bases: 8. The CDR3 DNA is TGTGCCAGCAGCTCATACCGGGGGACAGGGGGAGAGACCCAGTACTTC. Encoded protein: CASSSYRGTGGETQYF.

The sample holds a few counts of this clonotype. This chain joins TRBV10-2 and TRBJ2-7; 10 bases agree with TRBD1. The trim removed 7 bases at V and 6 bases at J, leaving 6 bases unmatched. The CDR3 totals 13 residues. Germline CDR1 WSHSY, CDR2 SAAADI. CDR3 DNA sequence: TGCGCCAGCAAGCAGGACAGGGGGTCCGAGCAGTACTTC. Its translation is CASKQDRGSEQYF.

The chain carries TRBV5-5 and TRBJ1-1; 8 nucleotides line up with TRBD1. The junction had 5 bases not matched to a gene; V was cut back by 2 bases and J by 8 bases. There are 13 residues in the CDR3. CDR1 SGHKS and CDR2 YYEKEE come from the germline V gene (reference sequence). CDR3 nucleotides: TGTGCCAGCAGCTTCAGGGGGCAGGGGGAAGCTTTCTTT. As protein: CASSFRGQGEAFF.

This clonotype was recorded a few times. The gene calls are TRBV7-8 and TRBJ1-2; D is uncertain. V shed 0 bases and J shed 11 bases, with 22 bases lying between them. CDR1 is SGHVS and CDR2 is FQNEAQ in the germline V gene. The CDR3 is 16 residues long. CDR3 DNA sequence: TGTGCCAGCAGCTTAGCGGGAGGTGCCGATACGCAGGATTACACCTTC. It translates to CASSLAGGADTQDYTF.

This clonotype was counted a few times. This may arise from a read error, as a much more abundant clone is one base away. The chain joins TRBV4-1 to TRBJ1-3; 9 bases line up with TRBD1. The CDR3 runs to 15 residues. Germline CDR1 is MGHRA and CDR2 is YSYEKL. The chain's CDR3 is CASSPDRGSGNTTYF. The CDR3, as DNA: TGCGCCAGCAGCCCGGACAGGGGTAGTGGAAACACCACATATTTT.

J is TRBJ2-5 and V is TRBV7-3; D gene ambiguous. The CDR3 is 14 amino acids. V was cut by 2 bases and J by 14 bases, with 21 bases left in between. The germline V gene encodes CDR1 SGHTA and CDR2 FQGTGA. This CDR3 is CASSLDRAYEQYYF. DNA for the CDR3: TGTGCCAGCAGCTTAGACCGAGCCTACGAGCAGTACTACTTC.

Concerning this clonotype itself: A read error may produce the germline difference seen at one junction end. This rearrangement joins TRBV9 to TRBJ2-1, with TRBD1 as a possible D gene (5 bases). Looked up from germline, CDR1 is SGDLS and CDR2 is YYNGEE. This CDR3 is 11 amino acids long. Here the CDR3 DNA reads TGTGCCAGCGGGGCGCGAAATGAGCAGTCGTTC. It translates to CASGARNEQSF.

V is TRBV6-5 and J is TRBJ1-5; TRBD1 is a possible D gene (6 bases). This CDR3 is 14 amino acids long. Trimming took off 5 bases at V and 4 bases at J, with 12 bases between the two ends. Looked up from germline, CDR1 is MNHEY and CDR2 is SVGAGI. CDR3 nucleotide sequence: TGTGCCAGCAGTGACACAGGGTTTAATCAGCCCCAGCATTTT. Its translation is CASSDTGFNQPQHF.

Worth noting for this clonotype: One junction end disagrees with the germline gene, perhaps due to a read error. The chain employs TRBV7-7 and TRBJ2-3, with a weak D call TRBD1 (6 bases). There are 14 residues in the CDR3. Per the germline V gene, CDR1 is SSHAT and CDR2 is FNYEAQ (reference sequence). The CDR3 bases are TGTGCTAGCAGCCCAGGGGCAGGTACCGGTGCGCAGTATTTT. Protein: CASSPGAGTGAQYF.

This clonotype was recorded at least ten times. The V call is TRBV6-5, the J call TRBJ2-7; 8 bases match TRBD2. Germline-derived CDR1 and CDR2 are MNHEY and SVGAGI. The CDR3 extends over 16 amino acids. V lost 2 bases and J lost 2; bases outside the gene matches: 8. CDR3 nucleotides: TGTGCCAGCAGTTACGGGGAAGGTAGCGGGGCCTACGAGCAGTACTTC. Protein: CASSYGEGSGAYEQYF.

J is TRBJ1-5 and V is TRBV5-4, with D uncertain. V lost 4 bases to trimming and J lost 0 bases, with 8 bases between them. CDR1 is SGHNT, CDR2 YYREEE, per germline (reference sequence). The CDR3 contains 14 residues. The CDR3 sequence: CASSVSNSNQPQHF. The CDR3 DNA sequence: TGTGCCAGCAGCGTTTCGAATAGCAATCAGCCCCAGCATTTT. Drawing the rest from reference TRBV5-4 and TRBJ1-5, the complete variable domain is ETGVTQSPTHLIKTRGQQVTLRCSSQSGHNTVSWYQQALGQGPQFIFQYYREEENGRGNFPPRFSGLQFPNYSSELNVNALELDDSALYLCASSVSNSNQPQHFGDGTRLSIL.

The chain has TRBV7-8 and TRBJ2-7; TRBD2 agrees at 7 bases. The V and J ends lost 1 base and 3 bases, in that order; junction bases with no gene match: 6. This CDR3 is built from 15 residues. CDR1 is SGHVS, CDR2 FQNEAQ, per germline. The CDR3 DNA follows: TGTGCCAGCAGCTTAGGAGCGGGATGGGACTACGAGCAGTACTTC. Its protein is CASSLGAGWDYEQYF. Full variable domain (outside the CDR3, taken from reference TRBV7-8 and TRBJ2-7): GAGVSQSPRYKVAKRGQDVALRCDPISGHVSLFWYQQALGQGPEFLTYFQNEAQLDKSGLPSDRFFAERPEGSVSTLKIQRTQQEDSAVYLCASSLGAGWDYEQYFGPGTRLTVT.

The chain couples TRBV2 to TRBJ2-3; unclear D gene. Deletions cut 5 bases from V and 11 bases from J, with 20 bases between. CDR3 size: 14 residues. CDR1 is SNHLY and CDR2 is FYNNEI in the germline V gene. The DNA for the CDR3 is TGTGCCAGCAGTTCGACGTCGTTTCCCAATGAGCAGTATTTT. Amino acids: CASSSTSFPNEQYF.

The chain employs TRBV5-6 and TRBJ1-2; tentative D call: TRBD1 (6 bases). The CDR3 has 13 residues. Germline-derived CDR1 and CDR2 are SGHDT and YYEEEE. Trimming stripped 4 bases from V and 7 bases from J, with 14 bases between. This CDR3 is CASSLRDTGGYTF. The CDR3 region has the DNA TGTGCCAGCAGCCTCCGGGACACAGGTGGCTACACCTTC.

The chain links TRBV7-6 to TRBJ1-6; D unclear. The CDR3 is 14 residues long. Trimming shortened V by 3 bases and J by 18 bases, and 21 bases separated the two germline ends. The germline V gene encodes CDR1 SGHVS and CDR2 FNYEAQ. The chain's CDR3 is CASSLGCYTSRAHF. CDR3 nucleotides: TGTGCCAGCAGCTTGGGTTGCTATACTTCTCGCGCCCACTTT.

This chain connects TRBV11-2 to TRBJ2-7, with 7 bases aligning to TRBD1. Germline CDR1 and CDR2: SGHAT and FQNNGV. The CDR3 length is 15 residues. Trimming cost V 1 base and J 5 bases; bases outside gene matches: 8. This chain's CDR3 is CASSLGTGTVNEQYF. CDR3 DNA sequence: TGTGCCAGCAGCTTAGGTACCGGGACAGTCAACGAGCAGTACTTC.

V usage is TRBV11-3 and J usage is TRBJ1-6; D ambiguous. The length of the CDR3 is 14 residues. V was shortened by 1 base and J by 8 bases, with 9 bases between the two germline ends. Germline V gene sequence: CDR1 SGHNT, CDR2 YENEEA. CDR3 residues: CASSLGHTDSPLHF. For the CDR3, the DNA is TGTGCCAGCAGCTTAGGTCACACAGATTCACCCCTCCACTTT.

The DNA of the CDR3 is TGTGCCAGCAGCTTGACAGGGGGCGCCAACTATGTTTACACCTTC. Its translation is CASSLTGGANYVYTF. This chain joins TRBV7-8 and TRBJ1-2; 10 bases are a match to TRBD1. This CDR3 spans 15 amino acids. CDR1 and CDR2 (germline): SGHVS, FQNEAQ. V shed 3 bases, J shed 11 bases, and the junction held 12 bases outside the gene matches.

V gene TRBV7-8 combines with J gene TRBJ1-1; no definite D call. V was pared by 1 base and J by 11 bases, with 20 bases between. CDR1 and CDR2 (germline): SGHVS, FQNEAQ. The CDR3 is 15 amino acids. CDR3 in amino acids: CASSLEVTRDTQAFF. CDR3 bases: TGTGCCAGCAGCTTAGAGGTAACTCGGGATACGCAGGCTTTCTTT.

This clonotype was seen only once. The chain couples TRBV5-8 to TRBJ1-2; D gene ambiguous. The V gene lost 4 bases and the J gene lost 7 bases, with 17 bases spanning the gap. CDR3 size: 14 residues. The germline gives CDR1 SGHTS, CDR2 YDEGEE. CDR3 protein: CASSVYGLTPGYTF. As DNA, the CDR3 is TGTGCCAGCAGCGTGTACGGGCTTACCCCTGGCTACACCTTC.

The chain recombines TRBV24-1 with TRBJ2-1, with D perhaps matching TRBD1 (6 bases). The J call may be in error: the DNA end matches TRBJ1-4 better. The CDR3 spans 13 residues. The germline gives CDR1 KGHDR, CDR2 SFDVKD. Written as DNA, the CDR3 is TGTGCCACCTTGTCCGGGGACACGGGTGGACTGTTTTTT. Translated, it gives CATLSGDTGGLFF.

The chain employs TRBV7-8 and TRBJ2-7; the D is unclear. V lost 2 bases to trimming and J lost 1 base, with 21 bases between them. CDR3 length: 18 residues. CDR1 is SGHVS and CDR2 is FQNEAQ in the germline V gene. CDR3 protein: CASSLQRGPETLSYEQYV. In DNA, the CDR3 is TGTGCCAGCAGCTTACAGCGAGGTCCCGAAACCCTTTCCTACGAGCAGTACGTC.

The rearrangement uses TRBV9 and TRBJ2-7; D unresolved. The germline V and J ends were trimmed by 3 bases and 13 bases, with 23 bases remaining between them. This CDR3 is built from 14 residues. CDR1 and CDR2 from the germline V gene are SGDLS and YYNGEE. CDR3 coding DNA: TGTGCCAGCAGCGGCCGGTCAGATACGCACGATTTTTACTTC. It codes for CASSGRSDTHDFYF.

Regarding this clonotype: The junction does not match germline at one end; this may be a read error. J is TRBJ2-3 and V is TRBV9; possibly TRBD2 for D (7 bases). This CDR3 comprises 13 residues. CDR1 and CDR2 from the germline V gene are SGDLS and YYNGEE. CDR3: CASGEGGEDTKYF. CDR3 in DNA: TGTGCCAGCGGGGAAGGGGGGGAAGATACGAAGTATTTT. The variable domain in full, with the rest retrieved from reference TRBV9 and TRBJ2-3, is DSGVTQTPKHLITATGQRVTLRCSPRSGDLSVYWYQQSLDQGLQFLIQYYNGEERAKGNILERFSAQQFPDLHSELNLSSLELGDSALYFCASGEGGEDTKYFGPGTRLTVL.

As for this clonotype: One base away lies a much larger clone, so this may be a sequencing read error. J is TRBJ1-2 and V is TRBV12-3 or TRBV12-4, with 10 bases that match TRBD1. The CDR3 spans 15 residues. The V gene end was trimmed by 5 bases and the J gene end by 3 bases; junction bases not matched to a gene: 6. The CDR3 nucleotides are TGTGCCAGCAGTACGACAGGGGGCGCCGACTATGGCTACACCTTC. Translating gives CASSTTGGADYGYTF.

Points on this clonotype: One junction end disagrees with the germline gene, perhaps due to a read error. V is TRBV7-9 and J is TRBJ2-3; possibly TRBD1 or TRBD2 for D (6 bases each). The CDR3 length is 13 residues. CDR1 and CDR2 (germline): SEHNR, FQNEAQ (reference sequence). This CDR3 reads CASGFGGTNTQFF. The CDR3 coding sequence is TGTGCCAGCGGCTTCGGGGGCACAAATACGCAGTTTTTT.

V usage is TRBV6-5 and J usage is TRBJ2-1; the D call may be TRBD1 or TRBD2 (7 bases each). Germline V gene lookup returns CDR1 MNHEY and CDR2 SVGAGI. The CDR3 is made up of 14 amino acids. Trimming removed 6 bases from V and 6 bases from J, with 15 bases in between. CDR3 in amino acids: CASSQGGGGNEQFF. CDR3 nucleotides: TGTGCCAGCAGCCAGGGGGGCGGGGGCAATGAGCAGTTCTTC.

The rearrangement links TRBV7-3 to TRBJ2-1; the match to TRBD2 covers 15 bases. The CDR3 extends over 14 amino acids. V dropped 5 bases and J dropped 15; count of bases not matched to a gene: 8. Germline values: CDR1 SGHTA, CDR2 FQGTGA. The CDR3 reads CASSAQGLAGGWFF. The CDR3 DNA reads TGTGCCAGCAGCGCCCAGGGACTAGCGGGGGGCTGGTTCTTC. The whole variable domain, filled in from reference TRBV7-3 and TRBJ2-1, reads GAGVSQTPSNKVTEKGKYVELRCDPISGHTALYWYRQSLGQGPEFLIYFQGTGAADDSGLPNDRFFAVRPEGSVSTLKIQRTERGDSAVYLCASSAQGLAGGWFFGPGTRLTVL.

The chain uses TRBV5-6 and TRBJ2-1, with 9 positions matching TRBD2. The germline V gene has CDR1 SGHDT and CDR2 YYEEEE. The length of the CDR3 is 16 residues. V gave up 2 bases and J gave up 8 bases; unmatched junction bases: 11. For the CDR3, the DNA is TGTGCCAGCAGCTTACACGTAAGCGGGGGGAGCGATGAGCAGTTCTTC. It specifies CASSLHVSGGSDEQFF. The full variable domain, in which reference TRBV5-6 and TRBJ2-1 provide the parts outside the CDR3, is DAGVTQSPTHLIKTRGQQVTLRCSPKSGHDTVSWYQQALGQGPQFIFQYYEEEERQRGNFPDRFSGHQFPNYSSELNVNALLLGDSALYLCASSLHVSGGSDEQFFGPGTRLTVL.

This chain links TRBV7-8 with TRBJ1-1, with D possibly matching TRBD1 (5 bases). The germline gives CDR1 SGHVS, CDR2 FQNEAQ. The CDR3 contains 15 residues. The germline V and J ends were trimmed by 0 bases and 13 bases, with 21 bases remaining between them. The CDR3, as DNA: TGTGCCAGCAGCTTAGCTCGAGCAGGGAATACGCAGGATTTCTTT. This translates into CASSLARAGNTQDFF.